The clone carrying this T cell receptor (beta chain) appeared once. Its matching antigen is unknown. The source of the sample is a study of cytomegalovirus exposure and HLA in healthy donors. Turning to the study itself: Tens of millions of unique TCRs from HLA-typed donors were held in an early data release.

Trimming took 2 bases from V and 0 from J, leaving 7 bases between them. The CDR3 runs to 14 residues. CDR1 and CDR2 (germline): GTSNPN, SVGIG (reference sequence). Use of 60 Vbeta and 13 Jbeta primers characterized the PCR. The method was immunoSEQ multiplex PCR; TCRdb's version includes in-frame clones alone and lacks a portion of them. Of under 120,000 clones in the sample, approximately 70% were seen once. Study observations and caveats: With later analysis, a missense DCLRE1C variant became linked to TCR beta V- and J-gene trimming. The classifier, whose performance was assessed in both the original and validation cohorts, reportedly diagnosed cytomegalovirus status with high specificity and sensitivity. Some V segments could not be told apart, so they were left out, TRBV6-2 and TRBV6-3 among them.

The sequenced material came from PBMCs. This receptor was taken from a man aged 40-50 years in good health and CMV-seropositive. The chain is built from TRBV30 and TRBJ2-2, with D unresolved. The CDR3, as DNA: TGTGCCTGGAGTAGCAATCCGAACACCGGGGAGCTGTTTTTT. It encodes CAWSSNPNTGELFF.